This T cell receptor beta chain comes out of a study of T cells after posttransplantation cyclophosphamide. General observations from the study: Skin or GI-infiltrating T cells shared few TRB sequences with blood.

As for this clone: No antigen is known for it.

The ends were cut back, 0 bases at V and 9 bases at J, with 10 bases in the middle. Germline V lookup: CDR1 SGHKS, CDR2 YYEKEE (reference sequence). The CDR3 is made up of 14 amino acids. Clones were read by immunoSEQ multiplex PCR, and TCRdb kept only the in-frame ones, dropping some. The table includes some 53,000 clones, 86% detected once. The TCR originated in a man under 40 with a blood cancer, CMV-positive, and with a related stem cell donor. Sequencing input: PBMCs. The V and J genes are TRBV5-5 and TRBJ1-6; D perhaps matches TRBD1 (6 bases). The CDR3 region is CASSLGTGLSPLHF. In DNA form, the CDR3 reads TGTGCCAGCAGCTTGGGAACAGGGCTTTCACCCCTCCACTTT.